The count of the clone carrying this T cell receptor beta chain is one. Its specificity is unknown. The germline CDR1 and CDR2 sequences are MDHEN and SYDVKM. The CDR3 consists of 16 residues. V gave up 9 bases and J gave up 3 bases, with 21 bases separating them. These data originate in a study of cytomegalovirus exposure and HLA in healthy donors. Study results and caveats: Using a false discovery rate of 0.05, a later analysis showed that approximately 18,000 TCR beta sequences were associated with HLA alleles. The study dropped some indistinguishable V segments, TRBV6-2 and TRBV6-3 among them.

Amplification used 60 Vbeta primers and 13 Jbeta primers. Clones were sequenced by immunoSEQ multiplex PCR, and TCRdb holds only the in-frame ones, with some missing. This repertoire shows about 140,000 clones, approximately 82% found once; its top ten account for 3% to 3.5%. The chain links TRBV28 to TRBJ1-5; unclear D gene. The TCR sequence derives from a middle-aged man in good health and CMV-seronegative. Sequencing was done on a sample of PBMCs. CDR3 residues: CARGQGGGPINQPQHF. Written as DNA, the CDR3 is TGTGCCAGGGGTCAAGGAGGAGGGCCGATCAATCAGCCCCAGCATTTT.